This T cell receptor beta chain was sequenced for a study of blood T cell repertoires in COVID-19. Overall study context: Both acute and convalescent COVID-19 samples were obtained from the United States, Italy and Spain. PBMCs, B-cell-depleted T cells, or T cells were the source of the cDNA or gDNA that made up the material.

Original analysis: The assay estimated nucleated cells by amplifying reference gene primers. Sequenced by immunoSEQ multiplex PCR; TCRdb stores in-frame clones only, minus some. That table gives V, J and clone size, and the DNA gave D and trimming. The sample holds approximately 500,000 clones, approximately 85% seen once. Germline V gene data show CDR1 as GTSNPN and CDR2 as SVGIG (reference sequence). The V segment lost 4 bases and the J segment 5 bases; nucleotides outside the gene matches: 7. This CDR3 spans 14 amino acids. This clonotype was sampled from a human donor in a cohort sampled during active COVID-19. V is TRBV30 and J is TRBJ2-7; 11 positions match TRBD2. The sample comprised peripheral blood. The CDR3 here is CAWKLAGVRNEQYF. In DNA, the CDR3 is TGTGCCTGGAAACTAGCGGGAGTAAGAAACGAGCAGTACTTC.